This entry describes one T cell receptor (beta chain). What it binds is unknown. The data were produced by immunoSEQ multiplex PCR, yet TCRdb's version contains in-frame clones alone and is incomplete. The top ten hold over 0.12% of the sample, which has millions of clones, over 85% seen once. The data derive from a study of shared clonotypes between healthy human individuals. About the study: Used for every donor were three CD4 naive, three CD4 memory, two CD8 naive and one CD8 memory plate.

CD4+ cells underwent separation, giving CD45RA+ naive and CD45RA-negative memory subsets. Study-wide results and caveats: Blood alone was sampled, and tissue repertoires likely differ.

Germline V gene sequence: CDR1 SGHAT, CDR2 FQNNGV. This CDR3 is 15 amino acids long. The V end was cut by 5 bases, the J end by 2 bases, with 15 bases between. The chain combines TRBV11-2 with TRBJ2-5; a weak D match, TRBD2 (6 bases). The sample comprised naive CD4+ T cells sorted from blood. The subset was: CD45RA+ positively selected. This TCR derives from a man younger than 30 in good health. DNA for the CDR3: TGTGCCAGCAGCCATTACGTGGGACTTCAAGAGACCCAGTACTTC. Protein: CASSHYVGLQETQYF.